The TCR beta chain described here comes from a study of PD-1 blockade in mismatch repair-deficient tumors. Regarding the study as a whole: About 4.5% of the 142 peptide-expanded blood TCRs were also found in tumor.

Libraries were prepared by immunoSEQ multiplex PCR; TCRdb keeps only in-frame clonotypes and omits some of them. The sample records more than 11,000 clones, 80% to 85% being singletons. The time point was: approximately 11-day in vitro stimulation with candidate neoantigen peptide 4. A roughly 11-day in vitro culture was run per each of over five reactive peptides. A no-peptide control culture served as baseline for clone fold changes. Of note for this clone: Its antigen is undetermined.

This CDR3 spans 14 amino acids. V lost 6 bases to trimming and J lost 3 bases; unmatched junction nucleotides: 1. Germline-derived CDR1 and CDR2 are KGHSH and LQKENI. The starting material was cells cultured in vitro, obtained from a patient treated with pembrolizumab. This chain links TRBV18 with TRBJ2-1, with TRBD2 matching 11 bases. This sequence originates from an adult with mismatch repair-deficient cancer. In DNA form, the CDR3 reads TGTGCCAGCTCCGGGACTAGCGGCTACAATGAGCAGTTCTTC. This gives the protein CASSGTSGYNEQFF. Complete variable domain (other parts from reference TRBV18 and TRBJ2-1): NAGVMQNPRHLVRRRGQEARLRCSPMKGHSHVYWYRQLPEEGLKFMVYLQKENIIDESGMPKERFSAEFPKEGPSILRIQQVVRGDSAAYFCASSGTSGYNEQFFGPGTRLTVL.